The 23 T cell receptor beta chains below come from one sample, sequenced in a study of cytomegalovirus exposure and HLA in healthy donors. PCR was performed using 60 Vbeta and 13 Jbeta primers. The repertoire was sequenced with immunoSEQ multiplex PCR; TCRdb's copy has only in-frame clones and lacks some. This table holds roughly 120,000 clones, more than 65% found once. What was sequenced was PBMCs. The receptors derive from a woman in her thirties in good health and CMV-seronegative.

The V gene is TRBV27, the J gene TRBJ2-7, with 9 bases fitting TRBD2. Germline assignment: CDR1 MNHEY and CDR2 SMNVEV (reference sequence). The trim removed 8 bases at V and 7 bases at J, leaving 15 bases unmatched. This CDR3 region has 15 residues. CDR3 sequence: CASSQSIAGVNEQYF. The CDR3 region has the DNA TGTGCCAGCTCTCAATCCATAGCGGGAGTAAATGAGCAGTACTTC.

This clone was seen a few times. The genes are TRBV11-3 and TRBJ2-2, with D tentatively TRBD1 (5 bases). The germline V gene encodes CDR1 SGHNT and CDR2 YENEEA. The CDR3 runs to 16 residues. Trimming took 5 bases from V and 0 from J, leaving 13 bases between them. CDR3 coding DNA: TGTGCCAGCAGCCCAGACAGCACACCGAACACCGGGGAGCTGTTTTTT. Translating it yields CASSPDSTPNTGELFF.

The chain employs TRBV19 and TRBJ1-5; D is ambiguous. The CDR3 spans 15 residues. CDR1 is LNHDA, CDR2 SQIVND, per germline (reference sequence). The germline V and J ends were trimmed by 1 base and 1 base, with 8 bases remaining between them. CDR3 protein: CASSIGGMSNQPQHF. The DNA for the CDR3 is TGTGCCAGTAGTATAGGCGGGATGAGCAATCAGCCCCAGCATTTT.

This clone appeared a single time. The V call is TRBV7-2, the J call TRBJ1-6; D not resolved. Germline V lookup: CDR1 SGHTA, CDR2 FQGNSA. The ends were cut back, 5 bases at V and 9 bases at J, with 11 bases in the middle. The CDR3 has 13 residues. The DNA for the CDR3 is TGTGCCAGCAGCCCCTCACACATTTCACCCCTCCACTTT. Its translation is CASSPSHISPLHF.

V gene TRBV2 combines with J gene TRBJ1-3, with 10 bases lining up with TRBD1. Germline V gene data show CDR1 as SNHLY and CDR2 as FYNNEI. Losses at the gene ends were 6 bases for V and 2 bases for J; bases not matched to a gene: 4. The CDR3 totals 15 residues. The CDR3 loop is CASRRDRGAGNTIYF. CDR3 bases: TGTGCCAGCAGGCGGGACAGGGGAGCTGGAAACACCATATATTTT.

The chain recombines TRBV7-8 with TRBJ2-2, with a possible D match to TRBD2 (6 bases). CDR1 is SGHVS and CDR2 is FQNEAQ in the germline V gene. Trimming left V 1 base short and J 5 bases short, with 14 bases between. The CDR3 has 16 amino acids. This CDR3 reads CASSLVVGGLTGELFF. CDR3 bases: TGTGCCAGCAGCTTAGTGGTGGGAGGTCTTACCGGGGAGCTGTTTTTT.

The chain uses TRBV2 and TRBJ2-2; maybe TRBD2 (6 bases). Germline lookup yields CDR1 SNHLY and CDR2 FYNNEI. Trimming stripped 3 bases from V and 0 bases from J, with 23 bases between. The CDR3 covers 20 residues. CDR3 sequence (DNA): TGTGCCAGCAGTGACCCCCTTGGGACTGGTGGGGCCGCGAACACCGGGGAGCTGTTTTTT. Residues: CASSDPLGTGGAANTGELFF.

The rearrangement links TRBV4-3 to TRBJ1-1; a possible D gene is TRBD1 (5 bases). Germline CDR1 is LGHNA and CDR2 is YSLEER. The CDR3 totals 14 residues. Trimming cost V 0 bases and J 4 bases, with 9 bases left between them. The CDR3 region has the DNA TGCGCCAGCAGCCAAGAGCGGCAGGGCACTGAAGCTTTCTTT. This sequence encodes CASSQERQGTEAFF.

The chain carries TRBV7-3 and TRBJ1-2; D not certain. The CDR3 consists of 14 residues. In germline, CDR1 is SGHTA, CDR2 FQGTGA. Trimming removed 5 bases from V and 5 bases from J, with 15 bases in between. The CDR3 DNA follows: TGTGCCAGCAGCCCGTCCGGGAGTGGGTATGGCTACACCTTC. It encodes CASSPSGSGYGYTF. Supplemented by reference TRBV7-3 and TRBJ1-2, the full variable domain reads GAGVSQTPSNKVTEKGKYVELRCDPISGHTALYWYRQSLGQGPEFLIYFQGTGAADDSGLPNDRFFAVRPEGSVSTLKIQRTERGDSAVYLCASSPSGSGYGYTFGSGTRLTVV.

This chain uses TRBV25-1 with TRBJ2-2, with TRBD1 as a possible D gene (5 bases). CDR1 is MGHDK and CDR2 is SYGVNS in the germline V gene. CDR3 length: 16 amino acids. The germline V and J ends were trimmed by 2 bases and 8 bases, with 18 bases remaining between them. The CDR3 protein is CASSERGMQGEGELFF. DNA of the CDR3: TGTGCCAGCAGTGAAAGAGGCATGCAGGGTGAAGGGGAGCTGTTTTTT.

This clone has just one count. The chain carries TRBV6-1 and TRBJ2-2; 7 bases line up with TRBD1. The CDR3 is 15 residues long. Unmatched junction bases numbered 2, after V lost 0 bases and J lost 4 bases. Germline-derived CDR1 and CDR2 are MNHNS and SASEGT. CDR3 DNA: TGTGCCAGCAGTGAAGCCTACAGGGGCACCGGGGAGCTGTTTTTT. Amino acids: CASSEAYRGTGELFF.

This clone was detected a few times. The V and J genes are TRBV7-9 and TRBJ1-1; D remains ambiguous. V shed 1 base and J shed 8 bases, with 11 bases lying between them. CDR1 and CDR2 (germline): SEHNR, FQNEAQ (reference sequence). There are 13 residues in the CDR3. CDR3: CASSLVLGAEAFF. Written as DNA, the CDR3 is TGTGCCAGCAGCTTAGTCCTAGGAGCGGAAGCTTTCTTT.

The chain employs TRBV4-2 and TRBJ2-7, with D possibly matching TRBD1 (5 bases). V was clipped by 0 bases and J by 2 bases, with 11 bases between them. CDR1 LGHNA and CDR2 YNFKEQ come from the germline V gene. CDR3 length: 15 amino acids. The DNA for the CDR3 is TGTGCCAGCAGCCAAGAAGGGGCCGGAACCTACGAGCAGTACTTC. It encodes CASSQEGAGTYEQYF.

The chain is built from TRBV27 and TRBJ2-1; 11 nucleotides match TRBD2. With 2 bases clipped from V and 2 bases from J, the junction kept 5 bases outside the gene matches. The CDR3 totals 17 residues. Germline CDR1 is MNHEY and CDR2 is SMNVEV (reference sequence). The CDR3, as DNA: TGTGCCAGCAGTTTACTAGCGGGAGGATTAACCTACAATGAGCAGTTCTTC. Translation gives CASSLLAGGLTYNEQFF.

The genes are TRBV30 and TRBJ2-1; 11 bases match TRBD2. This CDR3 has 17 residues. After removal of 0 bases from V and 2 bases from J, the junction contained 6 bases not matched to a gene. CDR1 is GTSNPN and CDR2 is SVGIG in the germline V gene (reference sequence). The CDR3 bases are TGTGCCTGGAGTGTCGTTTCGGGACTAGCGGCCTACAATGAGCAGTTCTTC. It specifies CAWSVVSGLAAYNEQFF.

The rearrangement joins TRBV20-1 to TRBJ2-3, with D perhaps TRBD2 (6 bases). The ends were cut back, 6 bases at V and 6 bases at J, with 10 bases in the middle. Germline assignment: CDR1 DFQATT and CDR2 SNEGSKA (reference sequence). The CDR3 sequence is 11 residues long. DNA for the CDR3: TGCAGTGCGGAGGGGTTTGATACGCAGTATTTT. Its protein product is CSAEGFDTQYF.

The chain is built from TRBV5-1 and TRBJ2-3; 7 nucleotides match TRBD2. J was trimmed by 1 base and V by 2 bases; bases with no gene match: 13. CDR1 is SGHRS, CDR2 YFSETQ, per germline. CDR3 length: 18 residues. CDR3 region: CASSFSGEGRWGTDTQYF. In nucleotides, the CDR3 is TGCGCCAGCAGCTTTTCCGGGGAGGGACGGTGGGGCACAGATACGCAGTATTTT. Complete variable domain (other parts from reference TRBV5-1 and TRBJ2-3): KAGVTQTPRYLIKTRGQQVTLSCSPISGHRSVSWYQQTPGQGLQFLFEYFSETQRNKGNFPGRFSGRQFSNSRSEMNVSTLELGDSALYLCASSFSGEGRWGTDTQYFGPGTRLTVL.

This clone turned up a few times. One end of the junction is discordant with germline, which a read error may explain. This chain joins TRBV6-1 and TRBJ2-7; TRBD2 is a possible D gene (7 bases). Germline assignment: CDR1 MNHNS and CDR2 SASEGT. This CDR3 contains 15 residues. The CDR3 nucleotides read TGTGTCAGCAGTGAGCTCCTGGGGGGGCTGGACGAGCAGTACTTC. Translated, it gives CVSSELLGGLDEQYF.

The chain combines TRBV7-9 with TRBJ1-4; perhaps TRBD1 as D (6 bases). The CDR3 spans 14 residues. The germline V and J ends were trimmed by 8 bases and 0 bases, with 10 bases remaining between them. CDR1 is SEHNR and CDR2 is FQNEAQ in the germline V gene (reference sequence). In DNA, the CDR3 is TGTGCCAGCCAGAACAGGGCAACTAATGAAAAACTGTTTTTT. Amino acid sequence: CASQNRATNEKLFF.

The CDR3 reads CASNLQGWYEQYF. The CDR3 DNA sequence: TGTGCCAGCAACTTACAGGGTTGGTACGAGCAGTACTTC. The rearrangement uses TRBV28 and TRBJ2-7, with D perhaps matching TRBD1 (6 bases). CDR3 length: 13 residues. The germline CDR1 and CDR2 sequences are MDHEN and SYDVKM. V was clipped by 7 bases and J by 4 bases, with 14 bases between them.

The chain links TRBV7-6 to TRBJ1-4, with D possibly matching TRBD1 (5 bases). The germline V gene has CDR1 SGHVS and CDR2 FNYEAQ. Trimming shortened V by 2 bases and J by 5 bases, and 12 bases separated the two germline ends. The CDR3 consists of 15 residues. CDR3 DNA sequence: TGTGCCAGCAGCTTAAATGTAGGGGCAAATGAAAAACTGTTTTTT. Amino acid sequence: CASSLNVGANEKLFF.

In its sample, this clone was seen a few times. The chain uses TRBV6-8 and TRBJ1-1; D might be TRBD1 (6 bases). The V gene's germline CDR1 is MNHGY and CDR2 SAAAGT. V dropped 9 bases and J dropped 0 bases, with 11 bases sitting between them. The CDR3 has 13 amino acids. DNA for the CDR3: TGTGCCAGATCGGACAGTCTGAACACTGAAGCTTTCTTT. It codes for CARSDSLNTEAFF.

This clone was counted between two and nine times. The chain combines TRBV25-1 with TRBJ1-1, with a tentative D call TRBD1 (5 bases). The V end lost 4 bases, the J end lost 0 bases, and 9 bases lay between the germline ends. Germline V lookup: CDR1 MGHDK, CDR2 SYGVNS. The CDR3 spans 14 residues. The DNA for the CDR3 is TGTGCCAGCAGTGGTGGGGCCTTGAACACTGAAGCTTTCTTT. Protein: CASSGGALNTEAFF.